This TCR beta chain appears in the sequencing data of a study of vaccination and CD4 T cells after COVID-19. Study-level background: Convalescent donors were composed of six males and four females, of whom two were Hispanic. Samples taken post-COVID came a median about 100 days after diagnosis, ranging from 35 to 161.

Sequencing of the DNA from cultured CD4+ T cells was carried out with the Oncomine TCR Beta short-read assay. Genomic DNA was extracted from cultured CD4+ T cells. One entry per CDR3 protein, called by TCRdb with MiXCR from the PCR reads. The sample shows around 4,200 distinct CDR3 sequences, approximately 30% of them seen only once. A few counts support this clonotype. Its antigen is unknown. The treatment was: approximately 9-day PBMC culture with coronavirus spike peptide pools or control peptides (ViraFEST assay). CD4+ T cells that came from the unexposed donor were collected before the COVID-19 pandemic (2011-2018). J lost 0 bases, V lost 5 bases, and 3 bases had no gene match. CDR3 length: 16 residues. Germline V CDR1 and CDR2: SGHVS, FNYEAQ.

This clonotype was obtained from a human donor in good health. The genes are TRBV7-6 and TRBJ2-3, with 12 bases matching TRBD2. Sequencing was carried out using CD4+ T cells from blood, cultured in vitro. CDR3 residues: CASSPGLAGSTDTQYF. CDR3 nucleotides: TGTGCCAGCAGCCCCGGACTAGCGGGGAGCACAGATACGCAGTATTTT.